This T cell receptor (beta chain) derives from a study of control samples from healthy donors and cancer patients. The CDR3 is 11 residues long. Germline V gene sequence: CDR1 LGHDT, CDR2 YNNKEL (reference sequence). The V end lost 1 base, the J end lost 7 bases, and 3 bases lay between the germline ends. The data were produced by immunoSEQ multiplex PCR, yet TCRdb's version contains in-frame clones alone and is incomplete. The sample carries about 120,000 clones, 80% to 90% recorded once. Source material: PBMCs. The chain couples TRBV3-1 (or the pseudogene TRBV3-2) to TRBJ2-3; D call uncertain. The clonotype comes from a woman between 50 and 59 years old with colorectal cancer. The CDR3 here is CASSQGYTQYF. CDR3 nucleotide sequence: TGTGCCAGCAGCCAAGGGTATACGCAGTATTTT.